The clone carrying this T cell receptor (beta chain) has more than one count but fewer than ten. This specimen belongs to a study of blood T cell repertoires in COVID-19. Study in general: Specimens from acute and convalescent COVID-19 originated in the United States, Italy and Spain.

Per the original data handling: Quantification of nucleated cells was approximated via reference gene primer amplification. Some clones are missing from TCRdb's copy, which holds only in-frame ones; the method was immunoSEQ multiplex PCR. V, J and clone size are those of that table, while D and trimming were read from the DNA. Of fewer than 350,000 clones in the sample, under 90% are singletons; the top ten hold 4.5% to 6.5%. All enrollees were roughly 18 to 89 years old and from 20 to 30 US areas. The CDR3 loop spans 13 amino acids. J gave up 6 bases and V 6 bases, and 5 bases lay outside the gene matches. Germline CDR1 MDHEN, CDR2 SYDVKM.

The genes are TRBV28 and TRBJ2-7; 10 nucleotides agree with TRBD1. This sequence was found in a man aged 60 to 69 who had recovered from COVID-19. Sequenced sample: PBMCs or T cells enriched from blood (not recorded which). The CDR3 region has the DNA TGTGCCAGCAGGGGACAGGGGATGGGCGAGCAGTACTTC. This gives the protein CASRGQGMGEQYF.